This note documents a single T cell receptor beta chain sequence. This clonotype appeared many times. Its antigen is currently not known. No clone much larger than this one lies a single base away; base qualities are absent. Genomic DNA was used as template for profiling of TCR beta VDJ combinations and CDR3 sequences. An Illumina HiSeq 2000 was used for TCR repertoire sequencing. The authors' pipeline ran thus. Repertoires were assessed using TRBV/TRBJ rearrangement plots, CDR3 size and DJ length profiles, and Simpson's diversity index. The most abundant DNA sequence in the deep sequencing data was defined as the immunodominant clone. CDR3 amino acid sequences were checked for sharing across subjects and were also compared against the VDJdb database and published repertoires. TCRdb cleaned the public reads at Q25 with fastp, built clones with MiXCR and kept in-frame beta chains. A single entry per CDR3 protein holds the most common genes and DNA from its merged rows. The V and J calls and clone size are TCRdb's, not the authors'. The sample table lists about 420,000 distinct CDR3 sequences, just under 70% of them with a count of one. The ten most abundant clones make up approximately 4% of the sample.

CDR1 and CDR2 are read off the germline V gene (reference sequence) as LNHDA and SQIVND. The V end loses 3 bases and the J end loses 3 bases, and a stretch of 6 bases separates them. Including cysteine and phenylalanine, the CDR3 has 13 amino acids. Here the CDR3 DNA is all that survives: 39 bases in frame from base 1. In this study, sorted CD4+ and CD8+ T cells from the blood of healthy subjects and of severe aplastic anemia patients had their TCR repertoires deep-sequenced. Ficoll-Paque density gradient centrifugation was used to isolate peripheral blood mononuclear cells. CD4+ and CD8+ T cells were sorted by FACS or magnetic beads before DNA extraction. The source of the sample is a study of CD8+CD57+ T cells in acquired aplastic anemia (dated by TCRdb to 2017 to 2018). For context, the study as a whole: On average, sorted CD4+ and CD8+ cells yielded around 3.1 ug of extracted DNA, with a range of about 0.19 to 30 ug. An average of roughly 10 million reads for CD4+ cells and under 12 million reads for CD8+ cells was obtained from healthy donor samples. The full study reports these points: Some 30 CD8+ CDR3 sequences were shared between patients and controls but appeared highly expressed in patients and within their immunodominant clones. CD8+ Simpson's diversity did not differ significantly between patients and healthy controls (P=0.060).

This sequence originates from a human donor in good health, serving as a control. The sequence links TRBV19 to TRBJ1-5; a confident D gene designation cannot be given. Material for sequencing was sorted CD4+, CD8+, or CD8+CD57+ T cells (not recorded which) from PBMCs. The DNA sequence is TGTGCCAGTAGTATGGGGTTCAATCAGCCCCAGCATTTT. Its product reads: CASSMGFNQPQHF. Outside the CDR3, residues come from the reference TRBV19 and TRBJ1-5 proteins, so the full variable domain is: DGGITQSPKYLFRKEGQNVTLSCEQNLNHDAMYWYRQDPGQGLRLIYYSQIVNDFQKGDIAEGYSVSREKKESFPLTVTSAQKNPTAFYLCASSMGFNQPQHFGDGTRLSIL.